The T cell receptor (beta chain) under discussion was sequenced for a study of blood T cell repertoires in COVID-19. About the study: Acute and convalescent COVID-19 samples came from the United States, Italy and Spain. In each case, the material was cDNA or gDNA derived from T cells, B-cell-depleted T cells, or PBMCs.

The CDR3 sequence is 13 residues long. Germline loops: CDR1 GTSNPN, CDR2 SVGIG (reference sequence). V was pared by 3 bases and J by 6 bases, with 4 bases of the junction left unmatched. Per the original data handling: Amplification from reference gene primers served as the basis for estimated nucleated cell counts. Sequencing used immunoSEQ multiplex PCR; TCRdb keeps in-frame clones, though not all of them. Clone size and V and J calls were adopted from that table, with D and trimming inferred from the DNA. The sample lists more than 150,000 clones, approximately 86% occurring once. The genes are TRBV30 and TRBJ2-1; 8 positions agree with TRBD2. Sequenced input: peripheral blood. The sequence was obtained from a man aged 18 to 29 with acute or convalescent COVID-19. The DNA for the CDR3 is TGTGCCTGGAGCAACGGGGGGGTCAATGAGCAGTTCTTC. Amino acids: CAWSNGGVNEQFF.